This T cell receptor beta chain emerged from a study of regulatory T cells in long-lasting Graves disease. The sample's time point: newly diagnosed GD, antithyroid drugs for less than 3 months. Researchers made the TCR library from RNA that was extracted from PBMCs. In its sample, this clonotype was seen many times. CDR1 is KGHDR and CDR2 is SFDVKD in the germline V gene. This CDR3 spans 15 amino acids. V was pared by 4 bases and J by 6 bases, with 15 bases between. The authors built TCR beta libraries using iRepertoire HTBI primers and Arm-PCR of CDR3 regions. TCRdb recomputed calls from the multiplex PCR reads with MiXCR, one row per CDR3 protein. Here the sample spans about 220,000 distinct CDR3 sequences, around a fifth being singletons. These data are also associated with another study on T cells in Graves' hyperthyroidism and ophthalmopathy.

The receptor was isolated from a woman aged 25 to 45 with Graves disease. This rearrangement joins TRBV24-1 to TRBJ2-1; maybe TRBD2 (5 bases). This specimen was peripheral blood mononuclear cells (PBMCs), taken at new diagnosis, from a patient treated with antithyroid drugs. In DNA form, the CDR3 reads TGTGCCACCAGTGACTTAAGACGGGGTTCCAATGAGCAGTTCTTC. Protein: CATSDLRRGSNEQFF.